What follows describes a single T cell receptor beta chain. V gave up 5 bases and J gave up 7 bases; unmatched junction bases: 7. CDR1 is MNHEY, CDR2 SMNVEV, per germline (reference sequence). The CDR3 has 14 residues. Participant-given clinical history determined each cohort assignment. Each recovered donor of Cohort 3 presented with two negative PCRs, clearance, or symptom resolution. In the study's own analysis: Nucleated cell counts were estimated from reference gene primer amplification. Here immunoSEQ multiplex PCR was the method, and the copy in TCRdb shows in-frame clones only, minus some. V, J and clone size are those of that table, while D and trimming were read from the DNA. This sample has 250,000 or so clones; 84% occur once, and the top ten carry about 2%. The data were taken from a study of blood T cell repertoires in COVID-19. Study details: T cells, B-cell-depleted T cells, or PBMCs provided the cDNA or gDNA that served as material.

The V call is TRBV27, the J call TRBJ1-4; 7 bases map to TRBD1. This TCR came from a man between 60 and 70 years old who had recovered from COVID-19. Sequences were obtained from PBMCs or T cells enriched from blood (not recorded which). The CDR3 protein is CASSLRQGGEKLFF. CDR3 DNA: TGTGCCAGCAGTCTCAGACAGGGTGGTGAAAAACTGTTTTTT.